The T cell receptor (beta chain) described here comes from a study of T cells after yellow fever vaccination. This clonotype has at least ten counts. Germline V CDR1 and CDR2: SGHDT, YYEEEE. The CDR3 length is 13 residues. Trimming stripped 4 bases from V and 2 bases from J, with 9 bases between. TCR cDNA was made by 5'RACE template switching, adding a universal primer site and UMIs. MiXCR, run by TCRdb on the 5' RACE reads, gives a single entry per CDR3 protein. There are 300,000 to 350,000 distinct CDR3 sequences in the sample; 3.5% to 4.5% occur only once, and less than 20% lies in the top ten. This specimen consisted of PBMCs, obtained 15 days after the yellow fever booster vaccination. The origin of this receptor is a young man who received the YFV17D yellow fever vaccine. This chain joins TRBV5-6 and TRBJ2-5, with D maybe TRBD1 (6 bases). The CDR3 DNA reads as TGTGCCAGCAGCGATACAGGGCAAGAGACCCAGTACTTC. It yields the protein CASSDTGQETQYF.